This passage covers 11 T cell receptor beta chains from one sample sequenced in a study of response to subunit inactivated influenza vaccine. Via MiXCR, TCRdb re-called the RT-PCR reads, giving one row per CDR3 protein. Counted here are about 570,000 distinct CDR3 sequences, around 10% occurring once; the ten biggest clones make up 8% to 13%. The same sample was also studied in work on T cells expressing NK-cell markers. From that study: Making the TCR beta cDNA relied on 5'RACE template switching with UMIs.

Source: PBMCs from blood, taken on the day of vaccination. The receptors stem from a man in his forties or fifties who received an inactivated influenza vaccine.

V is TRBV12-3 or TRBV12-4 and J is TRBJ1-2, with D possibly being TRBD1 (6 bases). Trimming removed 2 bases from V and 7 bases from J, with 11 bases in between. The CDR3 is 13 residues long. This chain's CDR3 is CASSLSGARGYTF. CDR3 coding DNA: TGTGCCAGCAGTTTATCGGGGGCGCGTGGCTACACCTTC.

V usage is TRBV20-1 and J usage is TRBJ2-3; the D call may be TRBD1 or TRBD2 (5 bases each). CDR3 length: 14 residues. Germline V gene sequence: CDR1 DFQATT, CDR2 SNEGSKA (reference sequence). Trimming removed 3 bases from V and 2 bases from J, with 12 bases in between. CDR3 sequence: CSASRDAFTDTQYF. In DNA, the CDR3 is TGCAGTGCTAGCCGGGACGCCTTCACAGATACGCAGTATTTT.

The chain joins TRBV6-1 to TRBJ2-2, with D tentatively TRBD1 (5 bases). This CDR3 region has 15 residues. Germline CDR1 MNHNS, CDR2 SASEGT. The V gene lost 5 bases and the J gene lost 6 bases, with 16 bases spanning the gap. The CDR3 DNA is TGTGCCAGCAGTAGCATAACAGGTTACCCCGGGGAGCTGTTTTTT. This sequence encodes CASSSITGYPGELFF.

This clonotype was recorded at least ten times. The CDR3 region has the DNA TGTGCCAGCACCCTGGGACAGCCCAACACTGAAGCTTTCTTT. Its translation: CASTLGQPNTEAFF. The chain couples TRBV12-3 or TRBV12-4 to TRBJ1-1; 7 bases line up with TRBD1. The CDR3 extends over 14 amino acids. After removal of 7 bases from V and 2 bases from J, the junction contained 7 bases not matched to a gene.

In this sample, this clonotype turned up many times. The V gene is TRBV28, the J gene TRBJ2-1; 10 bases line up with TRBD2. The J segment lost 4 bases and the V segment lost 4 bases, leaving 4 bases of the junction unmatched. The CDR3 consists of 15 residues. CDR1 and CDR2 from the germline V gene are MDHEN and SYDVKM. CDR3 in DNA: TGTGCCAGCAGTTCCCTAGCGGGAGCATACAATGAGCAGTTCTTC. As protein: CASSSLAGAYNEQFF.

This clonotype was counted a few times. The chain employs TRBV4-1 and TRBJ2-3, with TRBD1 matching 10 bases. This CDR3 spans 15 amino acids. V lost 10 bases, J lost 5 bases, and 12 bases stayed unmatched. CDR1 and CDR2 (germline): MGHRA, YSYEKL. The CDR3 region is CATTPGQGFIDTQYF. CDR3 sequence (DNA): TGCGCCACCACACCGGGACAGGGGTTTATAGATACGCAGTATTTT.

This clonotype was seen at least ten times. The chain recombines TRBV21-1 with TRBJ2-2; TRBD1 is the table's D call, not checked against the DNA. TRBV21-1 is noted as a pseudogene. This CDR3 is 15 amino acids long. CDR3 in DNA: TGTGCCAGCAGTCGGGACAGAAAATACACCGGGGAGCTGTTTTTT. It codes for CASSRDRKYTGELFF.

Only a few counts were recorded for this clonotype. This chain connects TRBV3-1 to TRBJ2-7, with TRBD2 matching 10 bases. This CDR3 is 16 amino acids long. The trim removed 3 bases at V and 1 base at J, leaving 6 bases unmatched. Germline V lookup: CDR1 LGHDT, CDR2 YNNKEL (reference sequence). The CDR3 region is CASSHIKTSGSYEQYF. The CDR3 DNA reads as TGTGCCAGCAGCCACATAAAGACTAGCGGGTCCTACGAGCAGTACTTC.

The rearrangement joins TRBV19 to TRBJ2-4; D is perhaps TRBD1 (6 bases). The CDR3 covers 13 residues. V lost 8 bases and J lost 1, with 9 bases in between. Germline V gene data show CDR1 as LNHDA and CDR2 as SQIVND (reference sequence). The CDR3 coding sequence is TGTGCCAGTCAGGGGTTGGCCAAAAACATTCAGTACTTC. Its protein is CASQGLAKNIQYF.

CDR3 region: CSARDLRSSYNEQFF. The CDR3 bases are TGCAGTGCTAGAGATCTGAGGAGTTCCTACAATGAGCAGTTCTTC. The J gene is TRBJ2-1, the V gene TRBV20-1; D gene uncertain. The germline gives CDR1 DFQATT, CDR2 SNEGSKA (reference sequence). This CDR3 contains 15 residues. V was cut by 0 bases and J by 1 base, with 10 bases left in between.

This clonotype was counted between two and nine times. This chain connects TRBV20-1 to TRBJ2-5; D is perhaps TRBD1 or TRBD2 (5 bases each). There are 15 residues in the CDR3. V was trimmed by 4 bases and J by 1 base, leaving 16 bases between them. Germline loops: CDR1 DFQATT, CDR2 SNEGSKA (reference sequence). CDR3 in DNA: TGCAGTGCTACAAAAGGGGCTAGCAGCCAAGAGACCCAGTACTTC. It codes for CSATKGASSQETQYF.